The sequence of this T cell receptor (beta chain) was determined in a study of cytomegalovirus exposure and HLA in healthy donors. General study results and limits: Specificity of a few CMV-associated chains for CMV antigens was verified in vitro. TCR clusters originating in the first cohort tended to co-occur in the approximately 130 validation repertoires, according to a later analysis.

Comments on this clone: What it recognizes is unknown.

The assay was immunoSEQ multiplex PCR, and TCRdb's table has in-frame clones only and misses some. The sample comprises under 400,000 clones, roughly 88% of which are singletons, and around 0.8% rests with the top ten. This CDR3 comprises 14 residues. Germline CDR1 is MNHNS and CDR2 is SASEGT. Trimming pared 6 bases from V and 5 bases from J, leaving 14 bases between. The chain couples TRBV6-1 to TRBJ1-5; D might be TRBD1 (5 bases). Sequencing used PBMCs. This TCR was sampled from a woman under 30 in good health and CMV-seronegative. CDR3 protein: CASRPGSAYQPQHF. The CDR3 DNA sequence: TGTGCCAGCAGGCCAGGGTCGGCATATCAGCCCCAGCATTTT.